A selection of T cell receptor beta chains follows, all from one sample in a study of identifying expanded T cells in peripheral blood. Measured with immunoSEQ multiplex PCR; TCRdb has only the in-frame clones, and not every one. Of about 86,000 clones detected, more than 75% appear once; the ten largest clones hold roughly 4.1%. The sample comprised blood. These receptors originate from a person between 18 and 75 years old in good health. Each CDR3 is given with its conserved first and last residue. A D gene is named only where the DNA matches it firmly. Rows give clone size only sometimes, using once, few, many, or a class for an expanded clone.

TRBJ2-1	TRBD1	-	TRBV2	CASSEIFGRGSEQFF	TGTGCCAGCAGTGAAATCTTTGGCAGGGGGAGTGAGCAGTTCTTC
TRBJ1-2	-	once	TRBV18	CASSLEVDYGYTF	TGTGCCAGCTCACTCGAGGTAGACTATGGCTACACCTTC
TRBJ1-2	-	once	TRBV5-1	CASSLNGWDGYTF	TGCGCCAGCAGCTTGAACGGGTGGGATGGCTACACCTTC
TRBJ1-1	-	once	TRBV14	CASSRLLGRGSAEAFF	TGTGCCAGCAGTCGTTTACTGGGAAGGGGTTCCGCTGAAGCTTTCTTT
TRBJ1-1	TRBD1	-	TRBV7-3	CASSSRTGDPEAFF	TGTGCCAGCAGCTCCCGGACAGGGGACCCTGAAGCTTTCTTT
TRBJ2-7	-	-	TRBV18	CASSLLDNTEQYF	TGTGCCAGCTCACTCCTGGACAACACCGAGCAGTACTTC
TRBJ2-1	-	-	TRBV7-8	CASSLGENEQFF	TGTGCCAGCAGCTTAGGCGAGAATGAGCAGTTCTTC
TRBJ2-5	TRBD2	-	TRBV2	CASIGLAPSQETQYF	TGTGCCAGCATCGGACTAGCGCCCTCCCAAGAGACCCAGTACTTC
TRBJ1-2	-	few	TRBV4-1	CASSQDQGRYGYTF	TGCGCCAGCAGCCAAGATCAAGGGCGCTATGGCTACACCTTC
TRBJ1-1	-	-	TRBV6-6	CASSYGQYTEAFF	TGTGCCAGCAGTTACGGCCAGTACACTGAAGCTTTCTTT
TRBJ2-2	TRBD1	-	TRBV29-1	CSAPRTGANTGELFF	TGCAGCGCTCCTAGGACAGGGGCGAACACCGGGGAGCTGTTTTTT
TRBJ1-5	TRBD1	-	TRBV18	CASSPTKVITGGELLSNQPQHF	TGTGCCAGCTCACCGACCAAAGTTATTACAGGGGGCGAGCTTCTAAGCAATCAGCCCCAGCATTTT
TRBJ2-3	TRBD2	-	TRBV5-1	CASSLGLAGATDTQYF	TGCGCCAGCAGCTTGGGACTAGCGGGGGCCACAGATACGCAGTATTTT
TRBJ1-2	-	-	TRBV15	CATSRDFGEKFVQGNYGYTF	TGTGCCACCAGCAGAGATTTCGGTGAGAAGTTTGTCCAAGGCAACTATGGCTACACCTTC
TRBJ2-2	TRBD1	-	TRBV19	CASSRQGSGGELFF	TGTGCCAGTAGTAGACAGGGGAGCGGAGGGGAGCTGTTTTTT
TRBJ2-4	-	-	TRBV7-8	CASLPAATPSMAKNIQYF	TGTGCCAGCCTCCCCGCAGCTACACCATCGATGGCCAAAAACATTCAGTACTTC
TRBJ1-1	-	-	TRBV28	CASSKTANTEAFF	TGTGCCAGCAGTAAGACAGCGAACACTGAAGCTTTCTTT
TRBJ1-4	-	-	TRBV25-1	CASWGVTNEKLFF	TGTGCCAGCTGGGGGGTAACTAATGAAAAACTGTTTTTT
TRBJ2-3	-	-	TRBV7-9	CASSPLETAENADTQYF	TGTGCCAGCAGCCCGCTGGAGACAGCCGAAAACGCAGATACGCAGTATTTT
TRBJ2-2	TRBD1	-	TRBV7-9	CASRQGASGELFF	TGTGCCAGCAGACAGGGGGCCTCCGGGGAGCTGTTTTTT
TRBJ1-5	-	-	TRBV27	CASSFAGVNQPQHF	TGTGCCAGCAGTTTCGCGGGAGTCAATCAGCCCCAGCATTTT
TRBJ2-1	TRBD2	-	TRBV6-6	CASTQRGPNNEQFF	TGTGCCAGCACTCAGCGGGGTCCTAACAATGAGCAGTTCTTC
TRBJ1-2	TRBD1	-	TRBV4-1	CASSQNILGGTVTYGYTF	TGCGCCAGCAGCCAAAATATTTTAGGAGGGACAGTTACCTATGGCTACACCTTC
TRBJ1-2	-	-	TRBV14	CASSQGLGYGYTF	TGTGCCAGCAGCCAAGGTTTAGGGTATGGCTACACCTTC
TRBJ1-2	-	-	TRBV6-1	CASSEIQGLSGYTF	TGTGCCAGCAGTGAGATACAGGGATTGAGTGGCTACACCTTC
TRBJ1-2	-	-	TRBV5-6	CASSSRGGYGYTF	TGTGCCAGCAGCAGCAGGGGTGGCTATGGCTACACCTTC
TRBJ1-1	-	-	TRBV11-1	CASSFNWVTLNTEAFF	TGTGCCAGCAGCTTTAATTGGGTCACGTTGAACACTGAAGCTTTCTTT
TRBJ2-1	-	few	TRBV25-1	CASSESPPALSSYNEQFF	TGTGCCAGCAGTGAATCGCCACCGGCTCTTAGCTCCTACAATGAGCAGTTCTTC
TRBJ1-3	-	few	TRBV18	CASSTAQISGNTIYF	TGTGCCAGCTCAACCGCGCAGATCTCTGGAAACACCATATATTTT
TRBJ2-7	TRBD2	-	TRBV11-3	CASSQTGTSIHEQYF	TGTGCCAGCAGCCAAACCGGGACTAGCATCCACGAGCAGTACTTC
TRBJ1-5	TRBD1	-	TRBV6-5	CASRTGIDTDQPQHF	TGTGCCAGCAGGACAGGGATCGACACGGATCAGCCCCAGCATTTT
TRBJ2-7	-	-	TRBV6-5	CASRRAVESYEQYF	TGTGCCAGTCGCCGGGCCGTAGAATCCTACGAGCAGTACTTC
TRBJ1-2	-	few	TRBV10-1	CASNGRYGYTF	TGCGCCAGCAATGGGCGGTATGGCTACACCTTC
TRBJ1-1	-	-	TRBV15	CATSPRTASEAFF	TGTGCCACCAGCCCCCGGACAGCTTCTGAAGCTTTCTTT
TRBJ1-2	-	few	TRBV7-3	CASSPSTANYGYTF	TGTGCCAGCAGCCCATCGACAGCTAACTATGGCTACACCTTC
TRBJ2-5	-	-	TRBV6-5	CASRLRNQETQYF	TGTGCCAGCAGGCTCAGGAACCAAGAGACCCAGTACTTC
TRBJ2-3	-	-	TRBV15	CATADQARSDTQYF	TGTGCCACCGCGGACCAAGCGAGGTCAGATACGCAGTATTTT
TRBJ1-1	-	-	TRBV18	CASTLRGDTEAFF	TGTGCCAGCACCCTACGGGGGGACACTGAAGCTTTCTTT
TRBJ1-6	-	-	TRBV6-1	CASSENSPLHF	TGTGCCAGCAGTGAAAATTCACCCCTCCACTTT